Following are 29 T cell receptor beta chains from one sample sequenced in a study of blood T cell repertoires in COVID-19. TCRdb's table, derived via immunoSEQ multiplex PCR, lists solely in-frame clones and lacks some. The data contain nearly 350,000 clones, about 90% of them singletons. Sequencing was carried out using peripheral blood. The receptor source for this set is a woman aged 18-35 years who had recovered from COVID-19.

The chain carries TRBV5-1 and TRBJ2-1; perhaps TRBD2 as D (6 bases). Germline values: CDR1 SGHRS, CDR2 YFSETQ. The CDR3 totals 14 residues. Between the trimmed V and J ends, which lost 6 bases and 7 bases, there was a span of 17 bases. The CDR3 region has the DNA TGCGCCAGCATTGAGACCGGAGGGGCTAATGAGCAGTTCTTC. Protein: CASIETGGANEQFF.

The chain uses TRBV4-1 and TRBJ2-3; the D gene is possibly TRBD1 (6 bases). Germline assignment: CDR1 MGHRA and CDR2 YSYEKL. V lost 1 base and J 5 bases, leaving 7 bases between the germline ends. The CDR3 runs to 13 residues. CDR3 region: CASSQVTGDTQYF. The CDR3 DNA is TGCGCCAGCAGCCAAGTGACAGGAGATACGCAGTATTTT.

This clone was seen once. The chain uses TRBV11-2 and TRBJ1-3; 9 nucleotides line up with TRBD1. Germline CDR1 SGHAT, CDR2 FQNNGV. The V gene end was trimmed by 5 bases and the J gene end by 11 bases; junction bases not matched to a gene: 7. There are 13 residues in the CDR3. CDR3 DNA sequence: TGTGCCAGCAGCCTTATACAGGGGGCGGCCATATATTTT. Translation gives CASSLIQGAAIYF. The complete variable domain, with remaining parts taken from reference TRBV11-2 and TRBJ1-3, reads EAGVAQSPRYKIIEKRQSVAFWCNPISGHATLYWYQQILGQGPKLLIQFQNNGVVDDSQLPKDRFSAERLKGVDSTLKIQPAKLEDSAVYLCASSLIQGAAIYFGEGSWLTVV.

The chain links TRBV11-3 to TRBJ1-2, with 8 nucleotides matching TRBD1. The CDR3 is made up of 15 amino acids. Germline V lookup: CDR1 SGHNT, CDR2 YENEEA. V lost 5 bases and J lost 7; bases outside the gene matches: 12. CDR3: CASSPRGQAYVGYTF. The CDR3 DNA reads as TGTGCCAGCAGCCCGCGGGGACAGGCGTATGTTGGCTACACCTTC.

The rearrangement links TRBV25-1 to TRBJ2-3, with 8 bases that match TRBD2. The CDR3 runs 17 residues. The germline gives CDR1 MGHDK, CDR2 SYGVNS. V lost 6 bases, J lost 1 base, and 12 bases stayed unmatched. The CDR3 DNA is TGTGCCAGCAGCGAAGGGGCGGGACTAGTCGGCACAGATACGCAGTATTTT. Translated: CASSEGAGLVGTDTQYF. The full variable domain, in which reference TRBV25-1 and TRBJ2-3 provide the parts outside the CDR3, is EADIYQTPRYLVIGTGKKITLECSQTMGHDKMYWYQQDPGMELHLIHYSYGVNSTEKGDLSSESTVSRIRTEHFPLTLESARPSHTSQYLCASSEGAGLVGTDTQYFGPGTRLTVL.

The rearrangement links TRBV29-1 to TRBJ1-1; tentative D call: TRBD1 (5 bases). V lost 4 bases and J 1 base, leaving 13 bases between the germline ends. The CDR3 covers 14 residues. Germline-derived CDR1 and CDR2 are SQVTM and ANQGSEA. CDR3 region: CSVVPGKGNTEAFF. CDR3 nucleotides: TGCAGCGTTGTACCAGGGAAGGGGAACACTGAAGCTTTCTTT.

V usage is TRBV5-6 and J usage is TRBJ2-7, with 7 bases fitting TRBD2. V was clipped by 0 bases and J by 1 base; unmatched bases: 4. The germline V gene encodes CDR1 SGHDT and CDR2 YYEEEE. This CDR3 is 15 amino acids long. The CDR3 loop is CASSLGASGSYEQYV. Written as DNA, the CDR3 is TGTGCCAGCAGCTTGGGGGCTAGCGGATCCTACGAGCAGTACGTC.

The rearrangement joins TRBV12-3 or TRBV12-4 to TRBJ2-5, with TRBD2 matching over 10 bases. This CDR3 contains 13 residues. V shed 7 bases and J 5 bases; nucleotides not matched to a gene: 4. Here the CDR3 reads CASTQGLAETQYF. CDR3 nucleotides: TGTGCCAGCACCCAGGGACTAGCGGAGACCCAGTACTTC.

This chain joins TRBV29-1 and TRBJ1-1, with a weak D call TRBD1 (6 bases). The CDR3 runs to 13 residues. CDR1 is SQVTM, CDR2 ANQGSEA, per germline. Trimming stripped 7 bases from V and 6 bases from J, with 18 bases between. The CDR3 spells CSGTVRTGAEAFF. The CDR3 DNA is TGCAGCGGGACAGTCCGAACCGGCGCTGAAGCTTTCTTT.

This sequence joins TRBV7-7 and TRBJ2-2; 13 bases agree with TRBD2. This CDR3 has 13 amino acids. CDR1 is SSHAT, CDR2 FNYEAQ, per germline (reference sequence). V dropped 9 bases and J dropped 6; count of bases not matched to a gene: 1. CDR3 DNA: TGTGCCAGTACTAGCGGGAGGGCCGGGGAGCTGTTTTTT. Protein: CASTSGRAGELFF.

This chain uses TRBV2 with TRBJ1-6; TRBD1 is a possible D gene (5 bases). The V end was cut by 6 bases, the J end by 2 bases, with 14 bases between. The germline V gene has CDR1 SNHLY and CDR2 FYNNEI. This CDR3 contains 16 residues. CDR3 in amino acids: CASRSTDSTYNSPLHF. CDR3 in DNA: TGTGCCAGCAGATCTACAGACAGTACCTATAATTCACCCCTCCACTTT.

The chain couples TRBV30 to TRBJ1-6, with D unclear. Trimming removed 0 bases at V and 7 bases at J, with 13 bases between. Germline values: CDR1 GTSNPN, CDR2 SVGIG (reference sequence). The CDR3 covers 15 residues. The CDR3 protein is CAWSVPGAANSPLHF. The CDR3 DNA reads TGTGCCTGGAGTGTACCCGGAGCCGCCAATTCACCCCTCCACTTT.

The CDR3 sequence is CASSLPRQGVQPQHF. As DNA, the CDR3 is TGTGCCAGCAGTTTGCCCCGACAGGGGGTTCAGCCCCAGCATTTT. The chain employs TRBV28 and TRBJ1-5, with TRBD1 matching 9 bases. The junction had 6 bases not matched to a gene; V was cut back by 3 bases and J by 6 bases. The CDR3 runs 15 residues. Germline assignment: CDR1 MDHEN and CDR2 SYDVKM.

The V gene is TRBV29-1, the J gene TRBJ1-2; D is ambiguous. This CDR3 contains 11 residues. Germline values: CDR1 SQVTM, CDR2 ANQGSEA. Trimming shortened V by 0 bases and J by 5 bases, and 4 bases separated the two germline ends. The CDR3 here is CSVEDLYGYTF. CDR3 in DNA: TGCAGCGTTGAAGATCTGTATGGCTACACCTTC.

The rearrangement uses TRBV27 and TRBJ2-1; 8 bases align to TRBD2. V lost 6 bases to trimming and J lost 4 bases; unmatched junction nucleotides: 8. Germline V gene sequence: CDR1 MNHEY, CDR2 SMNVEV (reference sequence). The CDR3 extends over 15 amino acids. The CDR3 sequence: CASSIGLARYNEQFF. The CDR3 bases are TGTGCCAGCAGCATAGGACTAGCTCGGTACAATGAGCAGTTCTTC.

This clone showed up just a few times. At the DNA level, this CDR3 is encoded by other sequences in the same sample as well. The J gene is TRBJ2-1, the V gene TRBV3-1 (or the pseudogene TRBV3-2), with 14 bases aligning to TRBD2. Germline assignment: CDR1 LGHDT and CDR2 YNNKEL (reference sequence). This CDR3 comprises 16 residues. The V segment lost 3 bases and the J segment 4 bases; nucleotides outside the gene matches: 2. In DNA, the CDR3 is TGTGCCAGCAGCCAGGGACTAGCGGGAGCTTACAATGAGCAGTTCTTC. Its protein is CASSQGLAGAYNEQFF.

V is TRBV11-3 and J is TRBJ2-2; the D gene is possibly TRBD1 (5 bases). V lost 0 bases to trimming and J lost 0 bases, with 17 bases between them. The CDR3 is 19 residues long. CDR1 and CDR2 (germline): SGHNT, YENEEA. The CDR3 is CASSLDVRGDPANTGELFF. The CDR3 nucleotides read TGTGCCAGCAGCTTAGATGTTAGGGGCGACCCGGCGAACACCGGGGAGCTGTTTTTT.

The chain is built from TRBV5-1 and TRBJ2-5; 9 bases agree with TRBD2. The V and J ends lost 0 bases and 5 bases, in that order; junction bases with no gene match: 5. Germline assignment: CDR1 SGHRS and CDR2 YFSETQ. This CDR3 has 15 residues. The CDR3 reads CASSLAAGGRETQYF. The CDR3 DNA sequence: TGCGCCAGCAGCTTGGCCGCGGGAGGGCGTGAGACCCAGTACTTC.

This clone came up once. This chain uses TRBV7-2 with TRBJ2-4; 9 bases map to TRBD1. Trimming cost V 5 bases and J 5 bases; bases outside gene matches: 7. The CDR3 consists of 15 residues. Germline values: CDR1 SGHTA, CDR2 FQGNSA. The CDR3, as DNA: TGTGCCAGCAGCAACACAGGGGGCAGGGAAAACATTCAGTACTTC. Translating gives CASSNTGGRENIQYF. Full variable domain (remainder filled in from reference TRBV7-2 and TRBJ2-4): GAGVSQSPSNKVTEKGKDVELRCDPISGHTALYWYRQSLGQGLEFLIYFQGNSAPDKSGLPSDRFSAERTGGSVSTLTIQRTQQEDSAVYLCASSNTGGRENIQYFGAGTRLSVL.

CDR3 DNA sequence: TGTGCCAGCAGACCAGGGACAGGGGCTATGGAGACCCAGTACTTC. Protein sequence: CASRPGTGAMETQYF. The chain joins TRBV27 to TRBJ2-5, with 10 bases fitting TRBD1. Looked up from germline, CDR1 is MNHEY and CDR2 is SMNVEV (reference sequence). CDR3 length equals 15 residues. The trim removed 6 bases at V and 5 bases at J, leaving 9 bases unmatched.

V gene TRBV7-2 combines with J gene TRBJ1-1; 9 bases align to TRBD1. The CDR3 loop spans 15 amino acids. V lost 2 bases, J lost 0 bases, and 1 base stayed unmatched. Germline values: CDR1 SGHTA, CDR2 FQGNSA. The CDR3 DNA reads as TGTGCCAGCAGCTTATGGACAGGGGTGAACACTGAAGCTTTCTTT. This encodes CASSLWTGVNTEAFF. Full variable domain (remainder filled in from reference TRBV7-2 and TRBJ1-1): GAGVSQSPSNKVTEKGKDVELRCDPISGHTALYWYRQSLGQGLEFLIYFQGNSAPDKSGLPSDRFSAERTGGSVSTLTIQRTQQEDSAVYLCASSLWTGVNTEAFFGQGTRLTVV.

CDR3 sequence: CASSLGAGTGEEAFF. CDR3 bases: TGCGCCAGCAGCTTGGGCGCGGGGACAGGGGAAGAAGCTTTCTTT. This chain links TRBV5-1 with TRBJ1-1; 10 positions match TRBD1. CDR3 length: 15 residues. Germline CDR1 is SGHRS and CDR2 is YFSETQ. The trim removed 0 bases at V and 8 bases at J, leaving 7 bases unmatched.

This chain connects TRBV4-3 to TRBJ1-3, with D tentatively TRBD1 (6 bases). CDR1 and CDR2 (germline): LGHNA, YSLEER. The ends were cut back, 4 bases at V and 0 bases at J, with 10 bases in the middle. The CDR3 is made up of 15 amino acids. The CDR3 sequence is CASSRTGSSGNTIYF. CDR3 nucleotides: TGCGCCAGCAGCCGAACAGGGAGCTCTGGAAACACCATATATTTT.

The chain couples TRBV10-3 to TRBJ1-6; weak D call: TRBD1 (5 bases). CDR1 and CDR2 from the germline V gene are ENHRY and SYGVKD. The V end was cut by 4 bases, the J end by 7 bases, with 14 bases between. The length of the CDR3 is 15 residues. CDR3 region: CAISASGGSNSPLHF. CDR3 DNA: TGTGCCATCAGTGCCTCCGGGGGATCAAATTCACCCCTCCACTTT.

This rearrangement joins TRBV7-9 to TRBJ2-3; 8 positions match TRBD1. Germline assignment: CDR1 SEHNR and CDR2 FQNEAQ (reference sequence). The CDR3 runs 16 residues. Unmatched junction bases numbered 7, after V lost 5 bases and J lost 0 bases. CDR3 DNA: TGTGCCAGCAGCAACGGACAGGGAACTAGCACAGATACGCAGTATTTT. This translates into CASSNGQGTSTDTQYF. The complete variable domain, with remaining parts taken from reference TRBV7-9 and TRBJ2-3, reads DTGVSQNPRHKITKRGQNVTFRCDPISEHNRLYWYRQTLGQGPEFLTYFQNEAQLEKSRLLSDRFSAERPKGSFSTLEIQRTEQGDSAMYLCASSNGQGTSTDTQYFGPGTRLTVL.

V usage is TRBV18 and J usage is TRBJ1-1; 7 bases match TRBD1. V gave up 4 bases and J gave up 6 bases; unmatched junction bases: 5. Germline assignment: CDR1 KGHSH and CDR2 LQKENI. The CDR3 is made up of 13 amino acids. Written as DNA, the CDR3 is TGTGCCAGCTCACAGGGGGCAGGTGCTGAAGCTTTCTTT. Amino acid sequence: CASSQGAGAEAFF.

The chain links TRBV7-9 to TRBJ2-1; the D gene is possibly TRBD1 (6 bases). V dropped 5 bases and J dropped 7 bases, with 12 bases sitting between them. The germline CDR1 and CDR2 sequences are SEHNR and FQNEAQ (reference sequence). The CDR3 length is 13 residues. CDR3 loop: CASSPQGKNEQFF. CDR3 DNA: TGTGCCAGCAGCCCACAGGGTAAGAATGAGCAGTTCTTC.

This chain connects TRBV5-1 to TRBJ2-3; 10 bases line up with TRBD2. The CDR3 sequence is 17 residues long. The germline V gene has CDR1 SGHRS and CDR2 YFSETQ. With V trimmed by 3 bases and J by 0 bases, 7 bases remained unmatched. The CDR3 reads CASSYSGLAVSTDTQYF. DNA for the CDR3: TGCGCCAGCAGCTATTCAGGACTAGCGGTGAGCACAGATACGCAGTATTTT.

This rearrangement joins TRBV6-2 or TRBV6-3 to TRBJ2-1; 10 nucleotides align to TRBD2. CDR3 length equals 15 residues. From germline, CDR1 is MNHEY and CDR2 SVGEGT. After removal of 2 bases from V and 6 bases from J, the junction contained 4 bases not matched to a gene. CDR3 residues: CASSYASGRANEQFF. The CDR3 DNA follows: TGTGCCAGCAGTTACGCCAGCGGGAGGGCCAATGAGCAGTTCTTC.